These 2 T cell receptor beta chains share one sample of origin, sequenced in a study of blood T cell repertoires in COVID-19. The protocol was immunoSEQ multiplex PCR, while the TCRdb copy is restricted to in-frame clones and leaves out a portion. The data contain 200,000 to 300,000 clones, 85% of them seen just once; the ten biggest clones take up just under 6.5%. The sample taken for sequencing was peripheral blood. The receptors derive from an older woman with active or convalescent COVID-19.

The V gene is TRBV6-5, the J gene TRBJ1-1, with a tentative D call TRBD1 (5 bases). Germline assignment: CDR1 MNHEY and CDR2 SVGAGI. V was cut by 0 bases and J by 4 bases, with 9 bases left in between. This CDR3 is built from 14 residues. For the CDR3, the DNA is TGTGCCAGCAGTTACTCCCAGGGAATCACTGAAGCTTTCTTT. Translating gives CASSYSQGITEAFF.

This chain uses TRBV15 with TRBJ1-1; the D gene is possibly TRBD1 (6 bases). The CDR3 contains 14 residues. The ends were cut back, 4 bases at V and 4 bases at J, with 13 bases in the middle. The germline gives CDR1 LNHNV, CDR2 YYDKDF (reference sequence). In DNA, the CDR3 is TGTGCCACCAGCACCTTCAACAGGGCCACTGAAGCTTTCTTT. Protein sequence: CATSTFNRATEAFF.